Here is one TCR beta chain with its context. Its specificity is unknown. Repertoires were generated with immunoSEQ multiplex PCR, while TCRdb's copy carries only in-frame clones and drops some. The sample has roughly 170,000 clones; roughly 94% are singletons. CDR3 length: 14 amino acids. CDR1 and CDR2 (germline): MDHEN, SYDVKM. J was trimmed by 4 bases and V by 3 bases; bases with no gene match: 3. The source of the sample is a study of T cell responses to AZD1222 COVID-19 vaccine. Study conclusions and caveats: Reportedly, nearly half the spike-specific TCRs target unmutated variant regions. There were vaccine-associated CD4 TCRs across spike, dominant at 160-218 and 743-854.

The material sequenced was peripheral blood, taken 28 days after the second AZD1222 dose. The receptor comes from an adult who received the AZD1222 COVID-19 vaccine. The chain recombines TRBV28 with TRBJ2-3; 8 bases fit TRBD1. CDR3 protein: CASSLNRGSDTQYF. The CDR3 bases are TGTGCCAGCAGTTTGAACAGGGGGTCAGATACGCAGTATTTT.